This passage covers 5 T cell receptor beta chains from one sample sequenced in a study of shared clonotypes between healthy human individuals. Profiled with immunoSEQ multiplex PCR; TCRdb holds only in-frame clones, not every one. The data contain 2 million to 2.5 million clones, around 90% of them singletons. Sequenced sample: naive CD4+ T cells from PBMCs. Subset of the sample: CD45RA+ positively selected. All receptors come from a man aged 18-30 years in good health. Some clones in this sample may be carry-over from other donors' samples.

The chain joins TRBV7-6 to TRBJ2-1; TRBD1 aligns across 9 bases. V was pared by 1 base and J by 6 bases, with 1 base of the junction left unmatched. This CDR3 spans 14 amino acids. Germline V gives CDR1 SGHVS, CDR2 FNYEAQ. DNA for the CDR3: TGTGCCAGCAGCTTAGGGGACAGGGCCAATGAGCAGTTCTTC. Translation: CASSLGDRANEQFF. Full variable domain (missing parts from reference TRBV7-6 and TRBJ2-1): GAGVSQSPRYKVTKRGQDVALRCDPISGHVSLYWYRQALGQGPEFLTYFNYEAQQDKSGLPNDRFSAERPEGSISTLTIQRTEQRDSAMYRCASSLGDRANEQFFGPGTRLTVL.

The chain employs TRBV19 and TRBJ1-4, with 8 bases that match TRBD1. Germline CDR1 and CDR2: LNHDA and SQIVND (reference sequence). The CDR3 has 14 amino acids. The V and J ends lost 6 bases and 4 bases, in that order; junction bases with no gene match: 4. CDR3 sequence (DNA): TGTGCCAGTAGCGGACAGGGTCGTAATGAAAAACTGTTTTTT. Amino acids: CASSGQGRNEKLFF.

This chain links TRBV5-4 with TRBJ2-2, with TRBD2 as a possible D gene (5 bases). V was trimmed by 5 bases and J by 0 bases, leaving 23 bases between them. Germline CDR1 reads SGHNT; CDR2 reads YYREEE (reference sequence). This CDR3 spans 19 amino acids. The CDR3 bases are TGTGCCAGCAGTCCCTCCGGAGGAATCATTAAGACGAACACCGGGGAGCTGTTTTTT. Its protein is CASSPSGGIIKTNTGELFF.

This chain connects TRBV10-3 to TRBJ2-1; 7 bases are shared with TRBD1. From germline, CDR1 is ENHRY and CDR2 SYGVKD. CDR3 length: 16 residues. V lost 0 bases, J lost 0 bases, and 2 bases stayed unmatched. The CDR3 protein is CAISESAGGSYNEQFF. CDR3 in DNA: TGTGCCATCAGTGAGTCGGCAGGGGGCTCCTACAATGAGCAGTTCTTC.

This sequence joins TRBV5-6 and TRBJ1-2; the D is unclear. CDR1 is SGHDT, CDR2 YYEEEE, per germline. V was shortened by 1 base and J by 3 bases, with 4 bases between the two germline ends. This CDR3 comprises 12 residues. The CDR3 DNA reads TGTGCCAGCAGCTTGTACCACTATGGCTACACCTTC. Its protein product is CASSLYHYGYTF.